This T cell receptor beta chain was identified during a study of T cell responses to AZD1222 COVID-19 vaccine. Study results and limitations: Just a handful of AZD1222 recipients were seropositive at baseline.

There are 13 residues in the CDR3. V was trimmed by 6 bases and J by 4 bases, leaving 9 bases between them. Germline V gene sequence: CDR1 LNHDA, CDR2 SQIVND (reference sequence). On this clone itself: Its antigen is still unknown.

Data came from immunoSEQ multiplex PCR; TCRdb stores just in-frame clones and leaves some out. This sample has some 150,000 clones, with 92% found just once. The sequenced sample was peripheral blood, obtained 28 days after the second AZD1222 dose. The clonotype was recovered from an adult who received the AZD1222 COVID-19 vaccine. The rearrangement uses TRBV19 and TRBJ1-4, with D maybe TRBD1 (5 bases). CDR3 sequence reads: CASRRGFNEKLFF. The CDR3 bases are TGTGCCAGTAGGAGGGGCTTTAATGAAAAACTGTTTTTT.